The clone carrying this TCR beta chain was seen only a few times. Its antigen is currently unknown. This CDR3 has 13 amino acids. Germline CDR1 is SEHNR and CDR2 is FQNEAQ (reference sequence). V was trimmed by 5 bases and J by 8 bases, leaving 10 bases between them. MiXCR, run by TCRdb on the 5' RACE reads, gives a single entry per CDR3 protein. Among 400,000 to 550,000 distinct CDR3 sequences, roughly 21% were seen once, and the ten largest hold around 0.91%. These data belong to a study of identical twins. The study's findings and limits: The abundant beta clonotypes from cord blood had fewer insertions, and memory repertoires had none of this. Zero-insertion analyses could be partly confounded by invariant MAIT and iNKT cells.

In addition, the sample was reused for a study of T cells expressing NK-cell markers. According to that study: It was sorted CD3+CD56-NKG2C+, CD3+CD56+NKG2C- and CD3+CD56+NKG2C+ T cells that provided the TCR beta repertoires. These clonotypes also led the CD3+CD56-NKG2C+ fraction in a handful of donors.

The V call is TRBV7-9, the J call TRBJ1-6; D gene ambiguous. The material sequenced was CD4+ T cells sorted from blood. This clonotype was obtained from a woman aged 18-29 years in good health. CDR3 sequence: CASSVAWDSPLHF. CDR3 sequence (DNA): TGTGCCAGCAGCGTTGCTTGGGATTCACCCCTCCACTTT.